This T cell receptor beta chain was sequenced during a study of cytomegalovirus exposure and HLA in healthy donors. Study outcomes and limitations: It was reportedly the case that the classifier diagnosed cytomegalovirus status with high specificity and sensitivity. Associated with cytomegalovirus, according to the listing, were some 180 TCR beta chains. Rarity characterized most TCR sequences, yet some public TCRs appeared in many donors.

PCR used 60 Vbeta primers and 13 Jbeta primers. Profiling relied on immunoSEQ multiplex PCR, and the TCRdb table lists in-frame clones only, not all of them. Of about 140,000 clones listed, roughly four fifths are singletons. As regards this clone: Its specificity is unknown.

The CDR3 covers 12 residues. Germline-derived CDR1 and CDR2 are SNHLY and FYNNEI. V lost 11 bases and J lost 9; bases outside the gene matches: 8. The chain carries TRBV2 and TRBJ2-5; 11 bases fit TRBD2. The receptor comes from a man aged 25 to 40 in good health and CMV-seropositive. Sequencing used PBMCs. For the CDR3, the DNA is TGTGCCTCCTTGAGGACTAGCGGGCCCCAGTACTTC. This encodes CASLRTSGPQYF.